This record looks at one T cell receptor (beta chain) sequence and its context. The antigen this receptor binds is unknown. One base away there is no much larger clone; base qualities are not given. The sample originates from a study of shared clonotypes between healthy human individuals (dated by TCRdb to the early 2020s). With respect to the entire study: The cohort comprised two women and three men aged 18 to 49 years. To estimate repertoire size and how much clonotype sharing occurs between individuals, the study deeply sequenced the blood TCR repertoires of about five healthy adults. To increase sequencing depth and limit assay-specific biases, TCR repertoire library preparation and sequencing were carried out by different laboratories using diverse techniques. Between about 0.94 and 10 billion PBMCs per donor were obtained by leukapheresis.

General findings and caveats noted by the study authors: Only blood was sampled, and tissue TCR repertoires likely differ from those in blood. Based on pairwise subsampling, the degree of clonotype sharing among donors was expected to be affected by sequencing depth. Because the study included a small number of donors, the genetic and exposure-history diversity represented was limited.

Using the deep immunoSEQ assay, multiplex PCR amplified TCR CDR3 regions from genomic DNA. Extracted genomic DNA from each cell subset was distributed evenly across all wells of several immunoSEQ 96-well plates, and each plate was treated as a replicate. For unsorted PBMC, approximately 300 ng of genomic DNA, equivalent to approximately 28,000 T cell genomes, went into each replicate PCR. Ten immunoSEQ deep assay plates were used to sequence the unsorted PBMC genomic DNA. The purified libraries were quantified using a Qubit 3.0 fluorometer, sized with a Bioanalyzer 2100, and then quantified again using the KAPA Library Quantification kit. Every immunoSEQ 96-well plate was sequenced on a separate single-read 150-cycle Illumina NextSeq 550 flow cell. As for how the authors treated the data: Because the immunoSEQ output held only junctional sequences and lacked quality scores, the filtering could not match the filtering applied to full-length reads. To assign V/J genes and CDR3, sequences were annotated against IMGT germline references using PyIR, a Python wrapper for IgBLAST v1.9. Any read was removed if the V/J assignment was weak (E-value above 1e-6), the CDR3 was missing, or the read contained stop codons, out-of-frame junctions, or ambiguous translated residues. V3J clonotypes were defined as sequences sharing the same inferred V gene, J gene, and CDR3 amino acid sequence. Percentage overlap between repertoires was calculated by dividing the number of shared unique clonotypes by the size of the smaller repertoire. Repertoire richness was assessed with RTK rarefaction, the Chao1 estimator, and Recon v2.1 estimates of unobserved clonotypes. In its TCRdb copy, this immuneACCESS table keeps in-frame sequences only and misses some clones. Where compared with another copy, unresolved V genes explain less than half of these, and the others have no known cause. The V and J calls and clone size were taken over from that table, and D and trimming were inferred from the DNA. This sample is represented by approximately 500,000 clones; approximately 79% of them were singletons. The ten largest clonotypes hold roughly an eighth of the sample.

The donors were healthy, HIV-negative adults with no recently reported acute infections or vaccinations. Every donor was a Caucasian adult living in Nashville, Tennessee, USA. For unsorted samples, tens of millions of PBMCs were counted and genomic DNA was extracted with the QIAamp DNA Blood Mini kit. Blood was obtained by leukapheresis, after which PBMCs were separated by Ficoll-Histopaque density gradient centrifugation and cryopreserved in liquid nitrogen vapor phase. The germline V gene (reference sequence) gives CDR1 as LNHDA and CDR2 as SQIVND. The CDR3 runs 14 residues from the cysteine to the phenylalanine. Only the CDR3 region is kept as DNA, spanning 42 bases read in frame from base 1. A distance of 19 bases separates the germline ends of V and J, which lose 9 bases and 4 bases respectively.

This TCR was sampled from a woman in her forties in good health. Some clones in this sample may be carry-over from other donors' samples. Recombination joined TRBV19 with TRBJ2-7, and perhaps TRBD2 as D gene, on 7 matching bases. Material for sequencing was PBMCs. CDR3 reads: CASRRVRGAYEQYF. The DNA sequence is as follows: TGTGCCAGCCGGAGGGTCCGGGGGGCATACGAGCAGTACTTC.